Listed below are T cell receptor beta chains from one sample, sequenced in a study of blood T cell repertoires in COVID-19. Only in-frame clones appear in the TCRdb table, and some are missing; sequencing was by immunoSEQ multiplex PCR. Of under 100,000 clones in the sample, around 90% were seen once. The sequenced material came from peripheral blood. These receptors all come from a male donor with acute or convalescent COVID-19. CDR3s include the opening cysteine and the closing phenylalanine or tryptophan. The order of the fields is D gene, J gene, V gene, clone size, CDR3 DNA, CDR3 protein. A D gene is named only where the DNA matches it firmly. Size is stated for part of the rows, as once, few or many counts, or as a class when the clone is expanded.

>TRBD2|TRBJ2-5|TRBV5-1|NA
TGCGCCAGCAGCTTCGGCGGGGGGCGGCAAGAGACCCAGTACTTC
CASSFGGGRQETQYF
>TRBD1|TRBJ1-6|TRBV18|NA
TGTGCCAGCTCACCGGAACAGGGGTTAGGCTCACCCCTCCACTTT
CASSPEQGLGSPLHF
>NA|TRBJ1-2|TRBV30|NA
TGTGCCCAACCTCGAACAGGGATGTATGGCTACACCTTC
CAQPRTGMYGYTF
>NA|TRBJ2-7|TRBV6-1|NA
TGTGCCAGCAGTGAGGGAGTGGTTATCTACGAGCAGTACTTC
CASSEGVVIYEQYF
>TRBD1|TRBJ1-6|TRBV6-5|NA
TGTGCCAGCAGTTATTACAGGGGATTTTCACCCCTCCACTTT
CASSYYRGFSPLHF
>NA|TRBJ1-5|TRBV19|NA
TGTGCCAGTAGTACAGGCTTGGCGAGCAATCAGCCCCAGCATTTT
CASSTGLASNQPQHF
>TRBD1|TRBJ1-6|TRBV7-9|NA
TGTGCCAGCAGCCCGGGACAGGGGTATTCACCCCTCCACTTT
CASSPGQGYSPLHF
>NA|TRBJ1-1|TRBV25-1|NA
TGTGCCAGCAAGCGGAACACTGAAGCTTTCTTT
CASKRNTEAFF
>NA|TRBJ1-4|TRBV2|NA
TGTGCCAGCCAACGGGATAACACTGAAAAACTGTTTTTT
CASQRDNTEKLFF
>NA|TRBJ1-6|TRBV7-2|few
TGTGCCAGCAGCTTAGATGGTGCAGGGGTGAATTCACCCCTCCACTTT
CASSLDGAGVNSPLHF
>NA|TRBJ1-3|TRBV3-1/TRBV3-2|NA
TGTGCCAGCAGCCAAGGCAGGGCTAATGGAAACACCATATATTTT
CASSQGRANGNTIYF
>TRBD2|TRBJ2-7|TRBV6-6|NA
TGTGCCACCGGGAGACTAGCGGGGGCGGGTGAGCAGTACTTC
CATGRLAGAGEQYF
>NA|TRBJ1-2|TRBV5-1|few
TGCGCCAGCAGCTTGGAAGAGGGCTCGGGAGGCTACACCTTC
CASSLEEGSGGYTF
>TRBD1|TRBJ2-7|TRBV5-1|once
TGCGCCAGCAGCACTGGACAGGGTTACGAGCAGTACTTC
CASSTGQGYEQYF
>TRBD2|TRBJ2-7|TRBV12-5|once
TGTGCTAGTGGTTTGTTCCCGCCGGGACTAGCGACCTACGAGCAGTACTTC
CASGLFPPGLATYEQYF
>NA|TRBJ1-1|TRBV14|once
TGTGCCAGCAGCCTATCAGCGGGGGACACTGAAGCTTTCTTT
CASSLSAGDTEAFF